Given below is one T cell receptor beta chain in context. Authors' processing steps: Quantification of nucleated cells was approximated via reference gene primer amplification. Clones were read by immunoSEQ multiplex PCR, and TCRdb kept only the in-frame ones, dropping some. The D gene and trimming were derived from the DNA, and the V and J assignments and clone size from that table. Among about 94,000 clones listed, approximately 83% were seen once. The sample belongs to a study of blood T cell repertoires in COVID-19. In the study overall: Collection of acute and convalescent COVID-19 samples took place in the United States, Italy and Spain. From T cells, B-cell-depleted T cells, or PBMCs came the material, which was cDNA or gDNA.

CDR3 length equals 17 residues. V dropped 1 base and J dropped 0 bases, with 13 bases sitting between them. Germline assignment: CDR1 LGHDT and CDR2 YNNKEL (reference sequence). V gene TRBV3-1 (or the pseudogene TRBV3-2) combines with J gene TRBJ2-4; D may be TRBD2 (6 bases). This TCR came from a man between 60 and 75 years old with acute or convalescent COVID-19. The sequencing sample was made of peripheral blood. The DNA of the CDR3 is TGTGCCAGCAGCCAAGTTAATGCGGGGATAGCCAAAAACATTCAGTACTTC. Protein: CASSQVNAGIAKNIQYF.